The clone carrying this T cell receptor (beta chain) appeared a few times. What it binds is unknown. The source of the sample is a study of T cell responses to AZD1222 COVID-19 vaccine. Some clones are missing from TCRdb's copy, which holds only in-frame ones; the method was immunoSEQ multiplex PCR. This sample yields approximately 130,000 clones, of which 85% to 95% are seen a single time; under 2% belongs to the top ten. The CDR3 extends over 14 amino acids. Trimming left V 7 bases short and J 0 bases short, with 10 bases between. Germline loops: CDR1 WSHSY, CDR2 SAAADI. Whole-study results and caveats: The donor group comprised mostly white British people and more females; the analysis possibly underestimated clonal diversity. Repertoires in all cases were sampled only once the peak T cell response had passed.

The receptor was derived from an adult in good health. Here the sequenced sample was peripheral blood, taken on day 0 of AZD1222 vaccination. The chain joins TRBV10-2 to TRBJ2-1, with D perhaps TRBD2 (5 bases). CDR3 in DNA: TGCGCCAGCAATGACGGAGGCTCCTACAATGAGCAGTTCTTC. Residues: CASNDGGSYNEQFF.